A selection of T cell receptor beta chains follows, all from one sample in a study of T cell changes during pregnancy in multiple sclerosis. Profiling relied on immunoSEQ multiplex PCR, and the TCRdb table lists in-frame clones only, not all of them. Seen here are approximately 37,000 clones, nearly 90% observed once, and the top ten hold 4.1%. The starting material was CD8+ T cells from peripheral blood mononuclear cells, obtained in the first trimester of pregnancy. The receptors were gathered from a female donor with multiple sclerosis, enrolled in a pregnancy study. Both conserved end residues are part of each CDR3. A D gene is named only where the DNA matches it firmly. Where a row states a size, it is once, few, many or the class of an expanded clone; other rows omit it.

- - TRBJ2-7 TRBV19 TGTGCCAGTAGTATGTCCGGGGGTCAGTACGAGCAGTACTTC CASSMSGGQYEQYF
TRBD2 once TRBJ2-1 TRBV9 TGTGCCAGCAGCGTAGACGCGGGGGGACCTAAAAATGAGCAGTTCTTC CASSVDAGGPKNEQFF
TRBD2 - TRBJ2-1 TRBV10-3 TGTGCCATCAGGACTAGCGGGGGAGGTTCCTACAATGAGCAGTTCTTC CAIRTSGGGSYNEQFF
- - TRBJ2-7 TRBV4-3 TGCGCCAGCAGCCGTTCACAGGCCTACGAGCAGTACTTC CASSRSQAYEQYF
- - TRBJ2-3 TRBV4-1 TGCGCCAGCAGCCAGGTAGCATCGGATACGCAGTATTTT CASSQVASDTQYF
TRBD1 - TRBJ2-7 TRBV6-1 TGTGCCAGCCGGGACAGGCTATACTACGAGCAGTACTTC CASRDRLYYEQYF
- - TRBJ2-3 TRBV6-1 TGTGCCAGCAGTAACGGGGTCACAGATACGCAGTATTTT CASSNGVTDTQYF
- - TRBJ1-4 TRBV11-1 TGTGCCAGCAGCCTCACGGTCGGGAGTGAAAAACTGTTTTTT CASSLTVGSEKLFF
TRBD1 - TRBJ1-3 TRBV9 TGTGCCAGCAGCGCTTCAGGGACAGCTGGAAACACCATATATTTT CASSASGTAGNTIYF
TRBD2 - TRBJ2-7 TRBV13 TGTGCCAGCAGCTTAGGGGGGGGGTCCAGCTCCTACGAGCAGTACTTC CASSLGGGSSSYEQYF
TRBD2 - TRBJ2-5 TRBV6-1 TGTGCCAGCAGTGAAACTAGCGGGGGGCTTTCGGGGGAGACCCAGTACTTC CASSETSGGLSGETQYF
TRBD2 - TRBJ2-7 TRBV7-3 TGTGCCAGCAGCCAACTAGCGGGGGACTCCTACGAGCAGTACTTC CASSQLAGDSYEQYF
- - TRBJ1-2 TRBV6-5 TGTGCCAGCAGTTCCGGGACATCGGGGCCAAAATATGGCTACACCTTC CASSSGTSGPKYGYTF
- - TRBJ2-1 TRBV5-8 TGTGCCAGCAGCTTGGTAGAGTACAATGAGCAGTTCTTC CASSLVEYNEQFF
- - TRBJ1-1 TRBV13 TGTGCCACTCGAGGGCTCACTGAAGCTTTCTTT CATRGLTEAFF
- - TRBJ2-3 TRBV9 TGTGCCAGCAGCGTAGAAGTCGGGGGTACAGATACGCAGTATTTT CASSVEVGGTDTQYF
- - TRBJ2-2 TRBV10-3 TGTGCCATCAGAGCGGGCACCGGGGAGCTGTTTTTT CAIRAGTGELFF
- - TRBJ2-7 TRBV19 TGTGCCAGTAGTATTCGGCTGCGGGGGCCCCTCCCCGACTACGAGCAGTACTTC CASSIRLRGPLPDYEQYF
- once TRBJ1-5 TRBV4-3 TGCGCCAGCAGTTCCGACAGAGAAGTCAATCAGCCCCAGCATTTT CASSSDREVNQPQHF
- - TRBJ2-1 TRBV27 TGTGCCAGCAGGTCAGGGGCTTACAATGAGCAGTTCTTC CASRSGAYNEQFF
TRBD2 - TRBJ2-2 TRBV4-3 TGCGCCAGCAGCCAGTTCACCGGGACTACAGCCGGGGAGCTGTTTTTT CASSQFTGTTAGELFF
TRBD1 - TRBJ2-7 TRBV9 TGTGCCAGCAGCCTAGGGACAGGGAGCTACGAGCAGTACTTC CASSLGTGSYEQYF
- - TRBJ2-3 TRBV9 TGTGCCAGCAGCGTAGGTTGGAGACGGGAGAGGACAGATACGCAGTATTTT CASSVGWRRERTDTQYF
- - TRBJ2-7 TRBV16 TGTGCCAGCAGCCAAGTAGCTAGCTACGAGCAGTACTTC CASSQVASYEQYF
TRBD2 - TRBJ2-3 TRBV13 TGTGCCAGCAGCTTAGGGCGGGGGGGCATAGATACGCAGTATTTT CASSLGRGGIDTQYF
- once TRBJ2-5 TRBV14 TGTGCCAGCAGCCGCGGGGGCGGGGAGACCCAGTACTTC CASSRGGGETQYF
- - TRBJ2-7 TRBV29-1 TGCAGCGTCCCCTCCCCGACAGATTCCTACGAGCAGTACTTC CSVPSPTDSYEQYF
- - TRBJ1-2 TRBV6-4 TGTGCCAGCAGTGACTCGGACATGAGCTACACCTTC CASSDSDMSYTF
- once TRBJ1-1 TRBV9 TGTGCCAGCAGCGCCGGGCAGGGGACAAGGACTGAAGCTTTCTTT CASSAGQGTRTEAFF
TRBD2 - TRBJ2-1 TRBV2 TGTGCCAGCAGTGAACCTGAGACTAGCGGGGGGTTTTTCTACAATGAGCAGTTCTTC CASSEPETSGGFFYNEQFF
- - TRBJ1-4 TRBV4-3 TGCGCCAGCAGCCAAGAATGGGGGACCGGGAGTGAAAAACTGTTTTTT CASSQEWGTGSEKLFF
- - TRBJ2-7 TRBV6-5 TGTGCCAGCAGTTACGCCGGGGGGCTAAACGAGCAGTACTTC CASSYAGGLNEQYF
- - TRBJ1-2 TRBV29-1 TGCAGCGTTGATAGGGAGGGGTATGGCTACACCTTC CSVDREGYGYTF
- - TRBJ2-1 TRBV4-3 TGCGCCAGCAGCCAAGAGGCCGGGGACAATGAGCAGTTCTTC CASSQEAGDNEQFF
- - TRBJ1-5 TRBV27 TGTGCCAGCAGTTTTGGGAGTGTCAATCAGCCCCAGCATTTT CASSFGSVNQPQHF
- - TRBJ2-7 TRBV5-4 TGTGCCAGCAGCTTTGGAGTTTCCTACGAGCAGTACTTC CASSFGVSYEQYF
TRBD1 - TRBJ2-1 TRBV6-4 TGTGCCAGCAGTGCCATACAGGGGAATGAGCAGTTCTTC CASSAIQGNEQFF
- - TRBJ2-7 TRBV4-3 TGCGCCAGCAGCCAAGCCTTTGGGGGCCTCTACGAGCAGTACTTC CASSQAFGGLYEQYF
TRBD2 - TRBJ2-5 TRBV11-2 TGTGCCAGCAGCTATATAGCGGGGGGGCAAGAGACCCAGTACTTC CASSYIAGGQETQYF
TRBD1 - TRBJ2-7 TRBV6-5 TGTGCCAGCACTACAGGGGCTCAGTCCTACGAGCAGTACTTC CASTTGAQSYEQYF
- - TRBJ2-1 TRBV2 TGTGCCAGCAGTGAGGGGCTCAATGAGCAGTTCTTC CASSEGLNEQFF
- - TRBJ1-3 TRBV13 TGTGCCAGCAGCTCTACGGGGATCCGGGGTGGAAACACCATATATTTT CASSSTGIRGGNTIYF
- - TRBJ1-2 TRBV7-9 TGTGCCAGCAGCCCCCCAGGGGATTACTATGGCTACACCTTC CASSPPGDYYGYTF
- - TRBJ1-1 TRBV4-1 TGCGCCAGCAGCCAAATAGAGACAACGAACACTGAAGCTTTCTTT CASSQIETTNTEAFF
TRBD1 - TRBJ1-5 TRBV7-9 TGTGCCAGCAGCCCCTCGGGACAGCCGAATCAGCCCCAGCATTTT CASSPSGQPNQPQHF
- - TRBJ1-1 TRBV5-6 TGTGCCAGCAGCTTGCCACAGTACACTGAAGCTTTCTTT CASSLPQYTEAFF
- - TRBJ1-4 TRBV5-6 TGTGCCAGCAGCTTGGCCTCACAGGCATTAGGCGGACTGTTTTTT CASSLASQALGGLFF
- - TRBJ1-5 TRBV6-5 TGTGCCAGCAGTGCAGCGTGGGATCAGCCCCAGCATTTT CASSAAWDQPQHF
TRBD1 - TRBJ1-1 TRBV7-6 TGTGCCAGCAGCTTAGGAGGACAGGGAATAGCTTTCTTT CASSLGGQGIAFF
TRBD1 - TRBJ2-7 TRBV4-1 TGCGCCAGCAGCCAAGGCCCCGGGACAGGGGTCGAGCAGTACTTC CASSQGPGTGVEQYF
TRBD1 - TRBJ2-7 TRBV9 TGTGCCAGCAGCGGCGACAGGGGGGCCTACGAGCAGTACTTC CASSGDRGAYEQYF
- - TRBJ2-7 TRBV19 TGTGCCAGTAGTACCAGATGGCCTAAGACCTTCCTAGCCTACGAGCAGTACTTC CASSTRWPKTFLAYEQYF
TRBD2 - TRBJ2-2 TRBV5-8 TGTGCCAGCAGCCAAGATCCCCTAGCGGGGGGACCTCCTCAGCTGTTTTTT CASSQDPLAGGPPQLFF
- - TRBJ2-7 TRBV29-1 TGCAGCGTTGAAGAGGCGCAGGGGTACTCCTACGAGCAGTACTTC CSVEEAQGYSYEQYF
TRBD2 - TRBJ2-2 TRBV9 TGTGCCAGCAGACGGTCTAGCGGGGGGACTACCGGGGAGCTGTTTTTT CASRRSSGGTTGELFF
TRBD1 - TRBJ1-2 TRBV5-4 TGTGCCAGCAGGACGGGACAGGGGGATGGCTACACCTTC CASRTGQGDGYTF
- - TRBJ2-7 TRBV11-3 TGTGCCAGCAGCTTAAGCAGTGAGGGGGACTACGAGCAGTACTTC CASSLSSEGDYEQYF
- - TRBJ1-1 TRBV30 TGTGCCTGGGACCGACAGAGAAACACTGAAGCTTTCTTT CAWDRQRNTEAFF
TRBD1 - TRBJ2-7 TRBV5-5 TGTGCCAGCAGCTTTTCAGGGGGAAGATCCTACGAGCAGTACTTC CASSFSGGRSYEQYF
- once TRBJ2-7 TRBV15 TGTGCCACCAGCACTCCCGGGACAAAAGGGTACGAGCAGTACTTC CATSTPGTKGYEQYF